This TCR beta chain emerged from a study of blood T cell repertoires in COVID-19. Using immunoSEQ multiplex PCR, the repertoire was profiled, and TCRdb retains in-frame clones only, with some absent. Seen here are some 270,000 clones, approximately 85% observed once, and the top ten hold 5% to 7.5%. The V and J ends lost 5 bases and 6 bases, in that order; junction bases with no gene match: 11. The germline CDR1 and CDR2 sequences are SGHAT and FQNNGV. The CDR3 totals 16 residues. This chain connects TRBV11-2 to TRBJ2-3, with 10 bases fitting TRBD2. The sequenced sample consisted of PBMCs or T cells enriched from blood (not recorded which). The clonotype originates from a woman between 50 and 59 years old who had been exposed to COVID-19. The CDR3 protein is CASSQESGGGSDTQYF. CDR3 sequence (DNA): TGTGCCAGCAGCCAGGAGAGCGGGGGGGGGTCGGATACGCAGTATTTT. Looking up the rest from reference TRBV11-2 and TRBJ2-3 gives the full variable domain: EAGVAQSPRYKIIEKRQSVAFWCNPISGHATLYWYQQILGQGPKLLIQFQNNGVVDDSQLPKDRFSAERLKGVDSTLKIQPAKLEDSAVYLCASSQESGGGSDTQYFGPGTRLTVL.